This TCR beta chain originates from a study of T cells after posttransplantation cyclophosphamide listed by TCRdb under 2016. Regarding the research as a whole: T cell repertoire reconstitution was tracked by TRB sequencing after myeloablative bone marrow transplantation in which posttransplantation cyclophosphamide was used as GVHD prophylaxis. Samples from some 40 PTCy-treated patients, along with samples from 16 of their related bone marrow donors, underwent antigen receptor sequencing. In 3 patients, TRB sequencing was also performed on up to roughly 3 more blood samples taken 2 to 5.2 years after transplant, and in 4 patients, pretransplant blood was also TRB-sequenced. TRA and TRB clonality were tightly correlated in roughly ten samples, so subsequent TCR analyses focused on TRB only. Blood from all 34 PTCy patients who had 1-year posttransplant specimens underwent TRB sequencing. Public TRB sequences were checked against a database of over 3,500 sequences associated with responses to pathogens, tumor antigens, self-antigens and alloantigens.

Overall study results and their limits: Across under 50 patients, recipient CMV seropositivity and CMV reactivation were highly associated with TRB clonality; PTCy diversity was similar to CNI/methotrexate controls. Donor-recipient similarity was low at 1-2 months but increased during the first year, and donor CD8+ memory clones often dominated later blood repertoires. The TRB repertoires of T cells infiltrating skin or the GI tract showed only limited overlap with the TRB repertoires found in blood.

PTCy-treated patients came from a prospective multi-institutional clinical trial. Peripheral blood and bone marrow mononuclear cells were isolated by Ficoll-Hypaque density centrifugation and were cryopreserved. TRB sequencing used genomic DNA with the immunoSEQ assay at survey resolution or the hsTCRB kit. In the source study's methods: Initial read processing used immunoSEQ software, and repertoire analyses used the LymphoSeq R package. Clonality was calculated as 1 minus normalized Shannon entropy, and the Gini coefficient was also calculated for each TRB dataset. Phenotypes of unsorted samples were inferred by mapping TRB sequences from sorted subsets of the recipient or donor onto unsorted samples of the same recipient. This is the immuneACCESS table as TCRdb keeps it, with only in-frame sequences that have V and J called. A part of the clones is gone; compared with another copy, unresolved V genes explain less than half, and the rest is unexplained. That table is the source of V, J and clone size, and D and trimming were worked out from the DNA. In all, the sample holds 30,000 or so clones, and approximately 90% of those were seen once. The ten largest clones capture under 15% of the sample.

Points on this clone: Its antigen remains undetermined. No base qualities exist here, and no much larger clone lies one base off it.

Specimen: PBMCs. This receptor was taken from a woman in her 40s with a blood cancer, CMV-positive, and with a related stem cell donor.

The CDR3 in this case is CASRGWTDSGNTIYF. Read as DNA, the sequence is TGTGCCAGCAGGGGGTGGACAGACTCTGGAAACACCATATATTTT. The chain joins TRBV5-6 to TRBJ1-3; TRBD1 is perhaps the D gene, given 6 matching bases. The CDR3 runs 15 residues from the cysteine to the phenylalanine. The read is trimmed to its CDR3 DNA, 45 bases read in frame from base 1. At the junction V is shortened by 5 bases and J by 0 bases, with 12 bases in between. CDR1 and CDR2, per the germline V gene, are SGHDT and YYEEEE.